This T cell receptor beta chain was sequenced for a study of control samples from healthy donors and cancer patients. The CDR3 consists of 12 residues. V was pared by 5 bases and J by 7 bases, with 11 bases between. The data were produced by immunoSEQ multiplex PCR, yet TCRdb's version contains in-frame clones alone and is incomplete. Of around 160,000 clones listed, 80% to 95% are singletons. This clonotype was obtained from a man aged 18 to 29 in good health. The sequenced sample consisted of blood. The chain couples TRBV12-3 or TRBV12-4 to TRBJ1-1; no firm D call. DNA of the CDR3: TGTGCCAGCAGTCCCCGAGACCTTGAAGCTTTCTTT. Translated, it gives CASSPRDLEAFF.